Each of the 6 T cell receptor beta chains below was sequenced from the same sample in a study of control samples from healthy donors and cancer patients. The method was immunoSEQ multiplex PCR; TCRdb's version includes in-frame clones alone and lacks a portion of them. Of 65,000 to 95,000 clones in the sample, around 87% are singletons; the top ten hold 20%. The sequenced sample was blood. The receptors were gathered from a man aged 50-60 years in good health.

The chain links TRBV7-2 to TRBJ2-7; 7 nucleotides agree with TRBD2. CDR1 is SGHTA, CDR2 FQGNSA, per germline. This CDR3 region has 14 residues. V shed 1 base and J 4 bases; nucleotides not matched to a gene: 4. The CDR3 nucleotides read TGTGCCAGCAGCTTAGGTCTAGCGGAATACGAGCAGTACTTC. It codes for CASSLGLAEYEQYF.

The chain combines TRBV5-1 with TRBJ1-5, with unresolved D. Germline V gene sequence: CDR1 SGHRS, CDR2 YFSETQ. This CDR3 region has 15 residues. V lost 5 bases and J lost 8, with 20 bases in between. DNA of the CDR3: TGCGCCAGCAGACATAAAAGAGACGGTGATGAGCCCCAGCATTTT. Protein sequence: CASRHKRDGDEPQHF.

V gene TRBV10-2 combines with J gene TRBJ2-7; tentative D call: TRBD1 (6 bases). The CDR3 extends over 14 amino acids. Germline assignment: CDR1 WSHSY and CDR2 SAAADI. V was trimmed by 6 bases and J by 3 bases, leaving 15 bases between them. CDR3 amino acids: CASRLSQGYYEQYV. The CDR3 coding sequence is TGCGCCAGCAGGTTGTCTCAGGGGTACTACGAGCAGTACGTC.

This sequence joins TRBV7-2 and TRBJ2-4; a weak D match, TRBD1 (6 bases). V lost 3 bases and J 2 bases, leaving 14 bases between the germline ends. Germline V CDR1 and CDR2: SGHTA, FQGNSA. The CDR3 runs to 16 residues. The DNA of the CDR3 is TGTGCCAGCAGCTTTCGGCCCGGGGACACCAAAAACATTCAGTACTTC. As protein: CASSFRPGDTKNIQYF.

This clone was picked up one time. The CDR3 spells CASSGYTGNTEAFF. CDR3 sequence (DNA): TGTGCCAGTAGTGGGTACACGGGGAACACTGAAGCTTTCTTT. The J gene is TRBJ1-1, the V gene TRBV19; no definite D call. The germline gives CDR1 LNHDA, CDR2 SQIVND (reference sequence). This CDR3 has 14 residues. Trimming removed 5 bases from V and 1 base from J, with 11 bases in between.

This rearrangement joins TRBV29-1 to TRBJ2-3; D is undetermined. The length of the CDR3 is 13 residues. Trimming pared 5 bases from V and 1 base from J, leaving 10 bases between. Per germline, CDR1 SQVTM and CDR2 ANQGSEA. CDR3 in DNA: TGCAGCGTTATCTGGTGGGGCACAGATACGCAGTATTTT. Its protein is CSVIWWGTDTQYF.